The 5 T cell receptor beta chains given below trace back to one sample, sequenced in a study of T cell repertoires in cytomegalovirus infection. Each CDR3 protein is one row after TCRdb ran MiXCR on the reads. The table includes approximately 990,000 distinct CDR3 sequences, approximately 33% detected once. These receptors are not linked to any known antigen. Sequencing was performed on cultured CD8+ T cells from PBMCs, taken from culture after CMV antigen stimulation. The receptors come from a human donor in good health (CMV status not recorded). Some clones in this sample may be carry-over from other donors' samples.

The CDR3 loop reads CASSYSKLTGQPGYEQYF. The DNA of the CDR3 is TGTGCCAGCAGTTACTCGAAATTAACGGGACAGCCTGGCTACGAGCAGTACTTC. This rearrangement joins TRBV6-5 to TRBJ2-7; 7 bases are a match to TRBD1. CDR3 length: 18 residues. Germline assignment: CDR1 MNHEY and CDR2 SVGAGI. The V gene end was trimmed by 0 bases and the J gene end by 3 bases; junction bases not matched to a gene: 14.

The chain has TRBV6-4 and TRBJ2-2, with 10 bases matching TRBD1. The CDR3 length is 14 residues. V was clipped by 3 bases and J by 6 bases; unmatched bases: 1. Germline CDR1 MRHNA, CDR2 SNTAGT. The CDR3 is CASSEGQGAGELFF. The CDR3 DNA reads as TGTGCCAGCAGTGAAGGACAGGGGGCCGGGGAGCTGTTTTTT.

This chain uses TRBV11-3 with TRBJ2-1; D is unresolved. Germline lookup yields CDR1 SGHNT and CDR2 YENEEA. The length of the CDR3 is 13 residues. V was cut by 3 bases and J by 3 bases, with 6 bases left in between. CDR3 region: CASSLRFYNEQFF. The CDR3 region has the DNA TGTGCCAGCAGCTTGAGATTCTACAATGAGCAGTTCTTC.

The rearrangement links TRBV11-2 to TRBJ2-2; TRBD2 is a possible D gene (5 bases). V lost 3 bases and J 4 bases, leaving 18 bases between the germline ends. Germline CDR1 and CDR2: SGHAT and FQNNGV. The CDR3 consists of 17 residues. The CDR3 DNA is TGTGCCAGCAGCTTCTTTCCCGGGGATCAGGCCACCGGGGAGCTGTTTTTT. It codes for CASSFFPGDQATGELFF. The full variable domain, rest sourced from reference TRBV11-2 and TRBJ2-2, is EAGVAQSPRYKIIEKRQSVAFWCNPISGHATLYWYQQILGQGPKLLIQFQNNGVVDDSQLPKDRFSAERLKGVDSTLKIQPAKLEDSAVYLCASSFFPGDQATGELFFGEGSRLTVL.

In its sample, this clonotype was seen once. V usage is TRBV6-5 and J usage is TRBJ2-3; D may be TRBD1 or TRBD2 (6 bases each). Germline lookup yields CDR1 MNHEY and CDR2 SVGAGI. Trimming removed 5 bases at V and 5 bases at J, with 14 bases between. CDR3 length: 14 residues. This CDR3 is CASSHGGVGDTQYF. In DNA, the CDR3 is TGTGCCAGCAGTCACGGGGGCGTCGGAGATACGCAGTATTTT.